This T cell receptor beta chain was obtained from a study of regulatory T cells in long-lasting Graves disease. Study conclusions and caveats: Under persistent disease, TRBV28, TRBJ1-2 and TRBJ2-5 were used preferentially.

This CDR3 has 13 amino acids. V lost 4 bases and J 10 bases, leaving 16 bases between the germline ends. The germline V gene encodes CDR1 LNHDA and CDR2 SQIVND (reference sequence). Time point: newly diagnosed GD, antithyroid drugs for less than 3 months. PBMC-extracted RNA yielded the TCR library. This clonotype was observed at least ten times. Antigen specificity is unknown. Library construction for TCR beta used iRepertoire HTBI primers and Arm-PCR of CDR3 regions. TCRdb itself ran the multiplex PCR reads through MiXCR, one entry per CDR3 protein. The sample has approximately 210,000 distinct CDR3 sequences; around 19% are singletons.

The sequences come from peripheral blood mononuclear cells (PBMCs), collected at new diagnosis, from a patient treated with antithyroid drugs. The chain couples TRBV19 to TRBJ1-1, with a weak D call TRBD1 (5 bases). This clonotype originated in a female donor with Graves disease. The CDR3 DNA reads as TGTGCCAGTAGTAATGATCAAAGGGGTGCAGCTTTCTTT. Translated: CASSNDQRGAAFF.